This is a list of T cell receptor beta chains from one sample in a study of blood T cell repertoires in COVID-19. The table came from immunoSEQ multiplex PCR; TCRdb's copy has only in-frame clones and leaves some out. The sample comprises about 200,000 clones, approximately 86% of which are singletons, and around 3% rests with the top ten. Sequencing input: peripheral blood. The receptor source for this set is a man aged 60 to 69 with acute or convalescent COVID-19. CDR3s include the opening cysteine and the closing phenylalanine or tryptophan. Each record gives: clone size, V gene, D gene, J gene, CDR3 DNA, CDR3 protein. A D gene is named only where the DNA matches it firmly. Size tells how often a clone was seen (once, few, many) or the class of an expanded clone, and some rows leave it out.

.	TRBV24-1	TRBD1	TRBJ1-2	TGTGCCACCAGTGATGCAACAGGGGCGGGTGGCTACACCTTC	CATSDATGAGGYTF
once	TRBV5-1	.	TRBJ1-1	TGCGCCAGCAGCCCTGGCAGGGGTGAGGGCACTGAAGCTTTCTTT	CASSPGRGEGTEAFF
.	TRBV18	.	TRBJ1-2	TGTGCCAGCTCACCACTGGGGGGGCGCGTCTATGGCTACACCTTC	CASSPLGGRVYGYTF
.	TRBV6-5	TRBD2	TRBJ2-7	TGTGCCAGTTCTGATTGGGGGGGCTACGAGCAGTACTTC	CASSDWGGYEQYF
.	TRBV12-5	.	TRBJ2-5	TGTGCTAGTGGTTTGGGACAGGCCCTTCAAGAGACCCAGTACTTC	CASGLGQALQETQYF
.	TRBV19	TRBD2	TRBJ2-1	TGTGCCAGTAGTCAAGCGGGGTACTACAATGAGCAGTTCTTC	CASSQAGYYNEQFF
.	TRBV4-1	.	TRBJ2-3	TGCGCCAGCAGCCAAGATGGGTTTGCGGGGATCACAGATACGCAGTATTTT	CASSQDGFAGITDTQYF
.	TRBV6-5	TRBD1	TRBJ2-7	TGTGCCAGCAGAATAACGGGACAGGCATACGAGCAGTACTTC	CASRITGQAYEQYF
.	TRBV5-1	.	TRBJ1-3	TGCGCCAGCAGCTCTATAGGACTTACCTCTGGAAACACCATATATTTT	CASSSIGLTSGNTIYF
.	TRBV5-1	.	TRBJ1-2	TGCGCCAGCAGCTTGACAGGGCGTGTTGGCTACACCTTC	CASSLTGRVGYTF
.	TRBV12-5	.	TRBJ1-5	TGTGCTAGTGGTTTGGACGGGCAGCCCCAGCATTTT	CASGLDGQPQHF
.	TRBV7-2	.	TRBJ2-3	TGTGCCAGCAGCTCGTACAGGGTCGGCCTGTATTTT	CASSSYRVGLYF
few	TRBV5-1	.	TRBJ2-2	TGCGCCAGCAGCCCCACGGTCACCGGGGAGCTGTTTTTT	CASSPTVTGELFF
.	TRBV5-1	.	TRBJ2-6	TGCGCCAGCAGCCAATCTGAGGGGGCTGGGGCCAACGTCCTGACTTTC	CASSQSEGAGANVLTF
.	TRBV11-1	.	TRBJ2-3	TGTGCCAGCAGCAATGTCCGAGGCGGCACAGATACGCAGTATTTT	CASSNVRGGTDTQYF
.	TRBV3-1/TRBV3-2	TRBD2	TRBJ2-5	TGTGCCAGCAGCCACTGGGGCTCGAGCGGGGGGTCCCAAGAGACCCAGTACTTC	CASSHWGSSGGSQETQYF
.	TRBV12-5	TRBD2	TRBJ2-3	TGTGCTAGTGGTTTCAGCGGGACACATCAAGCGGGGGGCCATACAGATACGCAGTATTTT	CASGFSGTHQAGGHTDTQYF
.	TRBV7-3	.	TRBJ1-4	TGTGCCAGCAGTAGGGAGGCCGGGGCTAATGAAAAACTGTTTTTT	CASSREAGANEKLFF
.	TRBV5-5	.	TRBJ2-3	TGTGCCAGCAGCTCCCCCTACGGGACAGATACGCAGTATTTT	CASSSPYGTDTQYF
.	TRBV29-1	.	TRBJ2-7	TGCAGCGTTTTAGGGGCCGATACCTACGAGCAGTACTTC	CSVLGADTYEQYF
.	TRBV9	TRBD1	TRBJ1-6	TGTGCCAGCAGCGCCGGGAGAGTGCAGGGGGCCGAACGTAATTCACCCCTCCACTTT	CASSAGRVQGAERNSPLHF
once	TRBV7-3	TRBD2	TRBJ2-1	TGTGCCAGCAGCTTTTCTAGCGGGGGGGCTGGTGAGCAGTTCTTC	CASSFSSGGAGEQFF
.	TRBV7-9	.	TRBJ2-2	TGTGCCAGCAGCCACGACATACTCACCGGGGAGCTGTTTTTT	CASSHDILTGELFF
.	TRBV2	TRBD1	TRBJ2-1	TGTGCCAGCACGGACAGGAGCTCCTACAATGAGCAGTTCTTC	CASTDRSSYNEQFF
.	TRBV28	.	TRBJ1-4	TGTGCCAGCAGTTTAGGGCAGGGTGGCGAAAAACTGTTTTTT	CASSLGQGGEKLFF
.	TRBV5-5	TRBD1	TRBJ1-2	TGTGCCAGCAGCCCCGGGACAGTTTTCATGGGAGGCTACACCTTC	CASSPGTVFMGGYTF
.	TRBV28	.	TRBJ1-1	TGTGCCAGCAGTTTACTTAAACTACCCCTACGAAACACTGAAGCTTTCTTT	CASSLLKLPLRNTEAFF
once	TRBV30	TRBD1	TRBJ2-5	TGTGCCTGGAGCATCCCGCCCAGGGACAGCCGGGAGACCCAGTACTTC	CAWSIPPRDSRETQYF
.	TRBV11-2	TRBD1	TRBJ2-7	TGTGCCAGCATTTACGGGACAGGGTTCTCCGAGCAGTACTTC	CASIYGTGFSEQYF
.	TRBV7-3	.	TRBJ1-1	TGTGCCAGCAGCTTAAGCTCCCGGGTCGTGAACACTGAAGCTTTCTTT	CASSLSSRVVNTEAFF
.	TRBV30	.	TRBJ1-1	TGTGCCTGGGGCGGGGGGAAAGTGGGAGCTTTCTTT	CAWGGGKVGAFF
.	TRBV24-1	.	TRBJ1-2	TGTGCCACCAGTGATAACAGGGAACCGCCATATGGCTACACCTTC	CATSDNREPPYGYTF
.	TRBV20-1	.	TRBJ1-1	TGCAGTGGCGGGCGGGGGACTGAAGCTTTCTTT	CSGGRGTEAFF
.	TRBV11-2	TRBD1	TRBJ1-3	TGTGCCAGCAGCGGACAGGGGTTAAACACCATATATTTT	CASSGQGLNTIYF
.	TRBV6-5	TRBD1	TRBJ1-5	TGTGCCAGCAGTTACTCGGACAGGGGACGCAATCAGCCCCAGCATTTT	CASSYSDRGRNQPQHF
.	TRBV6-1	TRBD2	TRBJ2-1	TGTGCCAGCAGTGGGGTTAGCGGGGGGTTCACCTACAATGAGCAGTTCTTC	CASSGVSGGFTYNEQFF
.	TRBV5-1	TRBD2	TRBJ2-7	TGCGCCAGCAGCCGGACTAGCGGGGTAAATCCTACGGAGCAGTACTTC	CASSRTSGVNPTEQYF